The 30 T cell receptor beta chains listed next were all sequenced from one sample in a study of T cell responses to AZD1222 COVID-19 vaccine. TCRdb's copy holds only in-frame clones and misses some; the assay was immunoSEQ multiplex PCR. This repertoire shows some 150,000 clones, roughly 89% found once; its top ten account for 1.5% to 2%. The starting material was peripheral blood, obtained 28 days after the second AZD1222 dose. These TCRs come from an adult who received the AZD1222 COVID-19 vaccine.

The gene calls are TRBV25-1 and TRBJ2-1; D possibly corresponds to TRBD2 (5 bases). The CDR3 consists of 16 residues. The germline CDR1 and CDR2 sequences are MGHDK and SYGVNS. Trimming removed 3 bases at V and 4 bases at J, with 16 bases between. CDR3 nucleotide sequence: TGTGCCAGCAGTGATTACTCCGAGGGCCCTTACAATGAGCAGTTCTTC. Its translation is CASSDYSEGPYNEQFF.

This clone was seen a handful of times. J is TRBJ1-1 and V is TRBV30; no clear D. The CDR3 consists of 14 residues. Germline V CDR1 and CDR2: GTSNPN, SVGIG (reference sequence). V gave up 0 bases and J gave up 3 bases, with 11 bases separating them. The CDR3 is CAWSVAGWDTEAFF. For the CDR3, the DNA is TGTGCCTGGAGTGTAGCGGGTTGGGACACTGAAGCTTTCTTT.

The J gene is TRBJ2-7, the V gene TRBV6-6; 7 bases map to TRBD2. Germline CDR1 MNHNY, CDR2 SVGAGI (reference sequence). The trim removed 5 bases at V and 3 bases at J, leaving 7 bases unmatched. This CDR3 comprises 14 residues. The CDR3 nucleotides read TGTGCCAGCAGTAAACTAGCGACCGACTACGAGCAGTACTTC. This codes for CASSKLATDYEQYF.

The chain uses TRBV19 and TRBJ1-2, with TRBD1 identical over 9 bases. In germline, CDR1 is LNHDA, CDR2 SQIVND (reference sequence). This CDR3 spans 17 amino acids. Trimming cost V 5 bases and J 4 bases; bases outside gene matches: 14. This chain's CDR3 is CASSLVFLGQGVYGYTF. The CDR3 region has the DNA TGTGCCAGTAGTCTCGTTTTTCTGGGACAGGGTGTCTATGGCTACACCTTC.

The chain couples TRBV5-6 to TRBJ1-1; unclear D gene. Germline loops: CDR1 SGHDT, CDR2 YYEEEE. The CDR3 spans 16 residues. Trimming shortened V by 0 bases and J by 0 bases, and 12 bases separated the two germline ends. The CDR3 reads CASSLVREVLNTEAFF. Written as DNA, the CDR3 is TGTGCCAGCAGCTTGGTTAGGGAGGTCCTGAACACTGAAGCTTTCTTT.

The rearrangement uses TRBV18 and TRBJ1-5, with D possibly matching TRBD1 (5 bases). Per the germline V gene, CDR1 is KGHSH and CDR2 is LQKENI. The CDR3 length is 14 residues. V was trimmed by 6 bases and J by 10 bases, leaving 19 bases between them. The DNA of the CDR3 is TGTGCCAGCTCCGACCCGACACGGGGGGGACCCCAGCATTTT. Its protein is CASSDPTRGGPQHF.

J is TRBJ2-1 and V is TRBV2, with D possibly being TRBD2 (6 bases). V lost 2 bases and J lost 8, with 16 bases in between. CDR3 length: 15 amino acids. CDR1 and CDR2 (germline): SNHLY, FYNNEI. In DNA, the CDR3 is TGTGCCAGCAGTGAACGGAGGGCCCTCTTGGATGAGCAGTTCTTC. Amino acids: CASSERRALLDEQFF.

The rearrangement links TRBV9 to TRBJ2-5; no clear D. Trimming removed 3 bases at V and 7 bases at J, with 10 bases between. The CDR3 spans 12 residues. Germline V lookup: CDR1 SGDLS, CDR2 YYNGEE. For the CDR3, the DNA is TGTGCCAGCAGCGGACCTGACTCGACCCAGTACTTC. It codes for CASSGPDSTQYF.

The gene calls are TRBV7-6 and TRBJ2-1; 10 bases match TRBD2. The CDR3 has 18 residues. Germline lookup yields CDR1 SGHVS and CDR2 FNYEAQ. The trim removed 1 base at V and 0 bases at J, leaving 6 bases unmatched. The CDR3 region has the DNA TGTGCCAGCAGCTTAGAAGGACTAGCGGAGGGCTCCTACAATGAGCAGTTCTTC. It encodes CASSLEGLAEGSYNEQFF.

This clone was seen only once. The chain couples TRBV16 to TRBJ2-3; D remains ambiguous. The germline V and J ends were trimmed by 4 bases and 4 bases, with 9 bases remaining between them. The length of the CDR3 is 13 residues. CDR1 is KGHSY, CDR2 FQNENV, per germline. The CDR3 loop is CASSPPLADTQYF. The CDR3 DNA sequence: TGTGCCAGCAGCCCACCTCTCGCAGATACGCAGTATTTT. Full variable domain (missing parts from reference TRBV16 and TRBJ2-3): GEEVAQTPKHLVRGEGQKAKLYCAPIKGHSYVFWYQQVLKNEFKFLISFQNENVFDETGMPKERFSAKCLPNSPCSLEIQATKLEDSAVYFCASSPPLADTQYFGPGTRLTVL.

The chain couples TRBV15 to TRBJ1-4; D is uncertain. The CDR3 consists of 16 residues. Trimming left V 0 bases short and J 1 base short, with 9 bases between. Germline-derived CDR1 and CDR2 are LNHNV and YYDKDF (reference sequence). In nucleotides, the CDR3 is TGTGCCACCAGCAGAGATATCGGGTTAACTAATGAAAAACTGTTTTTT. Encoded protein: CATSRDIGLTNEKLFF.

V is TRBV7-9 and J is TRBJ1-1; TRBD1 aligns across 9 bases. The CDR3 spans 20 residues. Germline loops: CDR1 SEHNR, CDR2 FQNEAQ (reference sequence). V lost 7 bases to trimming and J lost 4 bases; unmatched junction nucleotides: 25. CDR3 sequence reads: CASTIDPGTGSFSRGTEAFF. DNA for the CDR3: TGTGCCAGCACCATCGACCCGGGGACAGGGAGTTTCTCTCGGGGCACTGAAGCTTTCTTT.

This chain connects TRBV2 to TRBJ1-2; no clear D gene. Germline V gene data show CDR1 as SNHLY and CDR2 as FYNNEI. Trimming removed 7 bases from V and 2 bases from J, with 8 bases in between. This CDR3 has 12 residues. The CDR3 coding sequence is TGTGCCAGCACTTGGTCAAACTATGGCTACACCTTC. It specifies CASTWSNYGYTF.

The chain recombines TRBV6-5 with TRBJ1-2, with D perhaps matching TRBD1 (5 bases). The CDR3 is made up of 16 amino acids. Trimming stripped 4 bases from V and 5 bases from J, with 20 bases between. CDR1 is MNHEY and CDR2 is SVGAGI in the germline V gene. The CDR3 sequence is CASSFRPYRFTYGYTF. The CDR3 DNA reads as TGTGCCAGCAGTTTCCGGCCCTACAGGTTTACGTATGGCTACACCTTC.

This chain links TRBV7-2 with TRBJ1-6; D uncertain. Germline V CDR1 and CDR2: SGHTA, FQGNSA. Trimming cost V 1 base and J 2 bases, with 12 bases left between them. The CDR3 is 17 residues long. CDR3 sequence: CASSLDSPNTYNSPLHF. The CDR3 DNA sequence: TGTGCCAGCAGCTTAGATTCCCCCAACACCTATAATTCACCCCTCCACTTT.

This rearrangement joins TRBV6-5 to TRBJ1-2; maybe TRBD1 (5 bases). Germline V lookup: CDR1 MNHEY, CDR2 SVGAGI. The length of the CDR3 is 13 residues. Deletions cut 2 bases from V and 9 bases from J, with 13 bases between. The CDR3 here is CASSYQGEVRYTF. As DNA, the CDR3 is TGTGCCAGCAGTTACCAGGGCGAAGTCCGCTACACCTTC.

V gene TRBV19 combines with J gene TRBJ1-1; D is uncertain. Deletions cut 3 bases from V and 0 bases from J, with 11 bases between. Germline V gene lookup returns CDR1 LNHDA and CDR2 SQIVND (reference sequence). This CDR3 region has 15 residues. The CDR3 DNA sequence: TGTGCCAGTAGTATGGGTCAGATGATGAACACTGAAGCTTTCTTT. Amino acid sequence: CASSMGQMMNTEAFF.

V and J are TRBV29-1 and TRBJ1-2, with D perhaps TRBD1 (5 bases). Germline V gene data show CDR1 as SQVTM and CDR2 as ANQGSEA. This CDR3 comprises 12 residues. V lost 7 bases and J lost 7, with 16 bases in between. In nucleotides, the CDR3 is TGCAGCGCTATGAAAGGGGAGTCTGGCTACACCTTC. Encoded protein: CSAMKGESGYTF.

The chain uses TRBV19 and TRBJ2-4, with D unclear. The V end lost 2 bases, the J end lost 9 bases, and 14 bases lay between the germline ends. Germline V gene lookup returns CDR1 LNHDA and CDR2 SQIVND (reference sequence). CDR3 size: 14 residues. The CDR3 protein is CASSIKDANGIQYF. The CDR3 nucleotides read TGTGCCAGTAGTATAAAGGACGCCAACGGCATTCAGTACTTC. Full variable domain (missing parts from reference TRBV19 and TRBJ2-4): DGGITQSPKYLFRKEGQNVTLSCEQNLNHDAMYWYRQDPGQGLRLIYYSQIVNDFQKGDIAEGYSVSREKKESFPLTVTSAQKNPTAFYLCASSIKDANGIQYFGAGTRLSVL.

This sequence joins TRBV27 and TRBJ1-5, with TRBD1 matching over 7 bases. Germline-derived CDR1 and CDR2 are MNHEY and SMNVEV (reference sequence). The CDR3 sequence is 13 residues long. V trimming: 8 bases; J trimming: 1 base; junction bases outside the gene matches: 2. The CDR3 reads CASGTVSNQPQHF. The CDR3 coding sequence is TGTGCCAGCGGGACAGTGAGCAATCAGCCCCAGCATTTT.

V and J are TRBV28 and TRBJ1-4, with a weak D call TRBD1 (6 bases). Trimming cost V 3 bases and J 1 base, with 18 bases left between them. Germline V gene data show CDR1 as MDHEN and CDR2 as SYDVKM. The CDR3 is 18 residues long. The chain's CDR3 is CASSLGALRGGTNEKLFF. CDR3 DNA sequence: TGTGCCAGCAGTTTGGGGGCTTTGAGGGGTGGAACTAATGAAAAACTGTTTTTT.

The CDR3 is CASIQHRWYEQYF. The DNA of the CDR3 is TGTGCCAGCATCCAACACAGGTGGTACGAGCAGTACTTC. The V and J genes are TRBV13 and TRBJ2-7; a possible D gene is TRBD1 (5 bases). The CDR3 contains 13 residues. Germline-derived CDR1 and CDR2 are PRHDT and FYEKMQ (reference sequence). Trimming took 7 bases from V and 4 from J, leaving 14 bases between them.

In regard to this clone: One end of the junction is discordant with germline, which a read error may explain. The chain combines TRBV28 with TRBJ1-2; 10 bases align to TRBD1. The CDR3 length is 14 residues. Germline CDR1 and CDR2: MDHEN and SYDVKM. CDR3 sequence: CASSYQDRGLLRAF. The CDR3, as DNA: TGTGCCAGCAGTTATCAAGACAGGGGGCTGCTGCGAGCCTTC.

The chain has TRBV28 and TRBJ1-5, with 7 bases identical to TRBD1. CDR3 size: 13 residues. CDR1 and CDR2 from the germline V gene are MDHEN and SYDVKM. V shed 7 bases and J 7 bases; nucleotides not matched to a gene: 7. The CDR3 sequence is CASTRQGGQPQHF. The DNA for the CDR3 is TGTGCCAGCACCCGACAGGGTGGACAGCCCCAGCATTTT.

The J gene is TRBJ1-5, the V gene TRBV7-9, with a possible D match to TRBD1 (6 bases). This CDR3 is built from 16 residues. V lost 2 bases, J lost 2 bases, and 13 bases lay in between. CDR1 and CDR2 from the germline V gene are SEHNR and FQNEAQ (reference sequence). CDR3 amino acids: CASSLYGRGGNQPQHF. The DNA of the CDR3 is TGTGCCAGCAGCTTATACGGCAGGGGAGGCAATCAGCCCCAGCATTTT.

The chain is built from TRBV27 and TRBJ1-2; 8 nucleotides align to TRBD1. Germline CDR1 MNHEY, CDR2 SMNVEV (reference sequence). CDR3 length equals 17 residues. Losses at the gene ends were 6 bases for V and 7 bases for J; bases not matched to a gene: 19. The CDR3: CASSLTRNQGAFSGYTF. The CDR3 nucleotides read TGTGCCAGCAGCCTAACCCGAAATCAGGGGGCCTTTAGTGGCTACACCTTC.

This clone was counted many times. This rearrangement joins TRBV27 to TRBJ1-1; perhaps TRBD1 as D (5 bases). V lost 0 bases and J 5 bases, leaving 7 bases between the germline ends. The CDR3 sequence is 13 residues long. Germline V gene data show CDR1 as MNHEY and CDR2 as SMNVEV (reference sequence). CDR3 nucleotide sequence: TGTGCCAGCAGTTTATCGCGACAGACTGAAGCTTTCTTT. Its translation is CASSLSRQTEAFF.

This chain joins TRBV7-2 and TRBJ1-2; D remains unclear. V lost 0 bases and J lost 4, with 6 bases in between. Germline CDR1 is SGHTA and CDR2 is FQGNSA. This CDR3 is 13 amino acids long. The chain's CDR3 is CASSLAVGYGYTF. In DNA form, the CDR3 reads TGTGCCAGCAGCTTAGCGGTTGGCTATGGCTACACCTTC.

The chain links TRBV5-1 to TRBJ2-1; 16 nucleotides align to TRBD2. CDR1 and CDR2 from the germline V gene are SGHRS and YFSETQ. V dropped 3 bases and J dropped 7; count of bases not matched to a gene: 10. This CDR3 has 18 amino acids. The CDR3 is CASSWGLAGGPGLNEQFF. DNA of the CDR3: TGCGCCAGCAGCTGGGGACTAGCGGGAGGGCCGGGTCTTAATGAGCAGTTCTTC.

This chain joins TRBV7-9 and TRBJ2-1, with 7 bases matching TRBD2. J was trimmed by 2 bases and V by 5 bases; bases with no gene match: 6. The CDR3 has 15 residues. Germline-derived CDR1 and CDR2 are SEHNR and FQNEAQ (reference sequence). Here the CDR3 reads CASSKLAPTYNEQFF. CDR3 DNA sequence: TGTGCCAGCAGCAAACTAGCGCCGACCTACAATGAGCAGTTCTTC.